A single sample gave rise to the 32 T cell receptor beta chains below, sequenced in a study of cytomegalovirus exposure and HLA in healthy donors. The primer mix had 60 Vbeta and 13 Jbeta primers. Sequencing used immunoSEQ multiplex PCR; TCRdb keeps in-frame clones, though not all of them. This repertoire includes about 70,000 clones. The sample consisted of PBMCs. These receptor sequences come from a female donor in good health and CMV-seropositive.

The chain recombines TRBV9 with TRBJ1-2; TRBD1 is a possible D gene (6 bases). V was trimmed by 6 bases and J by 8 bases, leaving 20 bases between them. The CDR3 covers 14 residues. Germline V gene sequence: CDR1 SGDLS, CDR2 YYNGEE. The CDR3 here is CASTQDRQDHGYTF. The CDR3 DNA follows: TGTGCCAGCACCCAAGATCGACAGGATCACGGCTACACCTTC.

The chain links TRBV30 to TRBJ1-5; a weak D match, TRBD1 (6 bases). V was cut by 1 base and J by 3 bases, with 10 bases left in between. This CDR3 is built from 14 residues. CDR1 is GTSNPN and CDR2 is SVGIG in the germline V gene (reference sequence). The CDR3 sequence: CAWSGQVNNQPQHF. CDR3 DNA: TGTGCCTGGAGTGGACAGGTGAACAATCAGCCCCAGCATTTT.

The rearrangement joins TRBV13 to TRBJ1-3, with 8 bases identical to TRBD1. The V segment lost 5 bases and the J segment 4 bases; nucleotides outside the gene matches: 4. Germline CDR1 and CDR2: PRHDT and FYEKMQ (reference sequence). This CDR3 is built from 14 residues. The CDR3 DNA sequence: TGTGCCAGCAGCCGAGGACAGGGCGGAAACACCATATATTTT. Protein: CASSRGQGGNTIYF. Drawing the rest from reference TRBV13 and TRBJ1-3, the complete variable domain is AAGVIQSPRHLIKEKRETATLKCYPIPRHDTVYWYQQGPGQDPQFLISFYEKMQSDKGSIPDRFSAQQFSDYHSELNMSSLELGDSALYFCASSRGQGGNTIYFGEGSWLTVV.

V is TRBV27 and J is TRBJ2-1; TRBD2 agrees at 7 bases. Trimming took 0 bases from V and 5 from J; bases not matched to a gene: 7. Germline V CDR1 and CDR2: MNHEY, SMNVEV (reference sequence). CDR3 length: 16 amino acids. CDR3 sequence reads: CASSLSWGGLDNEQFF. The CDR3 DNA follows: TGTGCCAGCAGTTTATCGTGGGGGGGGTTGGACAATGAGCAGTTCTTC.

The chain combines TRBV9 with TRBJ1-3; D is possibly TRBD1 (5 bases). The CDR3 contains 18 residues. CDR1 and CDR2 from the germline V gene are SGDLS and YYNGEE. V was cut by 3 bases and J by 1 base, with 20 bases left in between. CDR3 region: CASSEPLQEGNSGNTIYF. CDR3 sequence (DNA): TGTGCCAGCAGCGAGCCCCTACAGGAGGGAAATTCTGGAAACACCATATATTTT.

CDR3 in amino acids: CASSMGQLYGYTF. The DNA of the CDR3 is TGTGCCAGCAGTATGGGGCAGTTATATGGCTACACCTTC. The chain links TRBV27 to TRBJ1-2, with D possibly TRBD1 on 5 matching bases. The V gene lost 5 bases and the J gene lost 5 bases, with 12 bases spanning the gap. Germline V CDR1 and CDR2: MNHEY, SMNVEV (reference sequence). The CDR3 has 13 residues.

The rearrangement links TRBV4-3 to TRBJ2-2; D unclear. Trimming cost V 3 bases and J 4 bases, with 9 bases left between them. Germline V gene data show CDR1 as LGHNA and CDR2 as YSLEER. CDR3 length: 14 residues. The CDR3 sequence: CASSHSGSTGELFF. CDR3 DNA: TGCGCCAGCAGCCATTCCGGTAGCACCGGGGAGCTGTTTTTT.

This chain links TRBV7-8 with TRBJ1-2; D is possibly TRBD1 (5 bases). The V and J ends lost 1 base and 4 bases respectively, with 7 bases between them. Per the germline V gene, CDR1 is SGHVS and CDR2 is FQNEAQ. CDR3 length equals 13 residues. In DNA, the CDR3 is TGTGCCAGCAGCTTAGGACAGCTCTATGGCTACACCTTC. Protein: CASSLGQLYGYTF.

The chain joins TRBV18 to TRBJ1-1; unclear D gene. Trimming cost V 6 bases and J 6 bases, with 11 bases left between them. From germline, CDR1 is KGHSH and CDR2 LQKENI. The CDR3 runs to 12 residues. The CDR3, as DNA: TGTGCCAGCTCTTCAGAGGTACCTGAAGCTTTCTTT. It is translated as CASSSEVPEAFF.

By frequency, this clone registers medium-sized. The rearrangement uses TRBV4-3 and TRBJ2-1; the D is unclear. Deletions cut 0 bases from V and 4 bases from J, with 10 bases between. The CDR3 covers 15 residues. The V gene's germline CDR1 is LGHNA and CDR2 YSLEER. CDR3 sequence: CASSQDHGGYNEQFF. The DNA of the CDR3 is TGCGCCAGCAGCCAAGATCACGGCGGATACAATGAGCAGTTCTTC.

This sequence joins TRBV29-1 and TRBJ1-2; 7 nucleotides match TRBD1. J was trimmed by 8 bases and V by 4 bases; bases with no gene match: 7. Germline V gene sequence: CDR1 SQVTM, CDR2 ANQGSEA. The CDR3 totals 12 residues. The CDR3 DNA sequence: TGCAGCGTTGGACAGGGAAGGAACGGCTACACCTTC. Translation: CSVGQGRNGYTF.

The chain combines TRBV27 with TRBJ1-1; 8 bases map to TRBD1. The V and J ends lost 7 bases and 4 bases, in that order; junction bases with no gene match: 5. The length of the CDR3 is 13 residues. Germline CDR1 MNHEY, CDR2 SMNVEV (reference sequence). CDR3 coding DNA: TGTGCCAGCATCCCAGGGGGCGGCACTGAAGCTTTCTTT. Translating gives CASIPGGGTEAFF.

The J gene is TRBJ2-2, the V gene TRBV19, with TRBD1 matching over 8 bases. The ends lost 7 bases at V and 1 base at J; junction bases unmatched: 5. The germline gives CDR1 LNHDA, CDR2 SQIVND (reference sequence). The CDR3 loop spans 15 amino acids. CDR3 loop: CASTRGTGNTGELFF. The CDR3 DNA reads TGTGCCAGTACCCGTGGGACAGGGAACACCGGGGAGCTGTTTTTT.

The V and J genes are TRBV4-1 and TRBJ2-5; TRBD2 might be the D (5 bases). The V end was cut by 0 bases, the J end by 4 bases, with 9 bases between. The germline V gene has CDR1 MGHRA and CDR2 YSYEKL. The CDR3 has 14 amino acids. The CDR3 loop reads CASSQDRGRETQYF. The CDR3 DNA reads as TGCGCCAGCAGCCAAGATAGAGGGAGAGAGACCCAGTACTTC.

The chain uses TRBV10-3 and TRBJ1-1; no firm D call. Trimming pared 3 bases from V and 3 bases from J, leaving 17 bases between. There are 16 residues in the CDR3. CDR1 and CDR2 from the germline V gene are ENHRY and SYGVKD. CDR3 in amino acids: CAISDGPGRSDTEAFF. The DNA of the CDR3 is TGTGCCATCAGTGACGGCCCTGGCAGGTCCGACACTGAAGCTTTCTTT.

This chain joins TRBV5-1 and TRBJ2-7, with TRBD2 as a possible D gene (6 bases). The CDR3 is made up of 15 amino acids. Per the germline V gene, CDR1 is SGHRS and CDR2 is YFSETQ. V was cut by 4 bases and J by 3 bases, with 17 bases left in between. This CDR3 is CASSRLRETVYEQYF. As DNA, the CDR3 is TGCGCCAGCAGCAGACTCCGGGAGACTGTCTACGAGCAGTACTTC.

This chain joins TRBV4-1 and TRBJ2-5; D is possibly TRBD1 (6 bases). Judging by the DNA end, TRBJ2-7 fits better; the J call may be wrong. The CDR3 sequence is 15 residues long. The germline V gene has CDR1 MGHRA and CDR2 YSYEKL. CDR3 coding DNA: TGCGCCAGCAGCCCTCGGGACAAGGGCTTGGACGAGCAGTACTTC. Residues: CASSPRDKGLDEQYF.

J is TRBJ2-1 and V is TRBV10-3; 10 nucleotides agree with TRBD1. Germline lookup yields CDR1 ENHRY and CDR2 SYGVKD. This CDR3 region has 14 residues. The J segment lost 9 bases and the V segment lost 4 bases, leaving 6 bases of the junction unmatched. The DNA of the CDR3 is TGTGCCATCAGTGGACAGGGGGCGCCGGGTGAGCAGTTCTTC. It specifies CAISGQGAPGEQFF.

This CDR3 is CASRVRQGQSSYNSPLHF. In DNA, the CDR3 is TGTGCCAGCAGGGTTAGACAGGGCCAGAGCTCCTATAATTCACCCCTCCACTTT. The chain couples TRBV28 to TRBJ1-6; TRBD1 matches at 7 bases. V shed 6 bases and J 0 bases; nucleotides not matched to a gene: 11. The CDR3 totals 18 residues. Germline lookup yields CDR1 MDHEN and CDR2 SYDVKM. Together with reference TRBV28 and TRBJ1-6, the CDR3 gives the full variable domain: DVKVTQSSRYLVKRTGEKVFLECVQDMDHENMFWYRQDPGLGLRLIYFSYDVKMKEKGDIPEGYSVSREKKERFSLILESASTNQTSMYLCASRVRQGQSSYNSPLHFGNGTRLTVT.

The chain recombines TRBV6-6 with TRBJ1-1, with 10 nucleotides matching TRBD1. The ends lost 0 bases at V and 2 bases at J; junction bases unmatched: 3. The CDR3 is made up of 16 amino acids. Germline CDR1 reads MNHNY; CDR2 reads SVGAGI (reference sequence). CDR3 loop: CASSYSGQGINTEAFF. The CDR3, as DNA: TGTGCCAGCAGTTACTCGGGACAGGGGATCAACACTGAAGCTTTCTTT.

The V gene is TRBV19, the J gene TRBJ2-3; D is undetermined. The length of the CDR3 is 15 residues. CDR1 LNHDA and CDR2 SQIVND come from the germline V gene (reference sequence). Trimming removed 7 bases from V and 6 bases from J, with 20 bases in between. The DNA for the CDR3 is TGTGCCAGTACCCTTGGGCCTTACTTGACGGATACGCAGTATTTT. Translated, it gives CASTLGPYLTDTQYF.

The chain couples TRBV19 to TRBJ2-1; 11 bases align to TRBD2. CDR1 is LNHDA, CDR2 SQIVND, per germline (reference sequence). V trimming: 0 bases; J trimming: 5 bases; junction bases outside the gene matches: 3. This CDR3 spans 16 amino acids. CDR3 sequence reads: CASSIDLAGGNNEQFF. In nucleotides, the CDR3 is TGTGCCAGTAGTATAGACCTAGCGGGGGGTAACAATGAGCAGTTCTTC.

The chain is built from TRBV6-6 and TRBJ2-1; 8 positions agree with TRBD1. Germline loops: CDR1 MNHNY, CDR2 SVGAGI (reference sequence). The CDR3 spans 16 residues. Germline trimming cut 0 bases from V and 4 bases from J; bases unmatched to any gene: 5. The CDR3 DNA reads as TGTGCCAGCAGTTACTCGTTAACAGGGGGATACAATGAGCAGTTCTTC. It specifies CASSYSLTGGYNEQFF.

V usage is TRBV5-1 and J usage is TRBJ2-7, with D perhaps matching TRBD1 (6 bases). The CDR3 runs 17 residues. V lost 0 bases to trimming and J lost 0 bases, with 16 bases between them. Germline V gene sequence: CDR1 SGHRS, CDR2 YFSETQ. CDR3 bases: TGCGCCAGCAGCTTGGCCATTGGGGGCTTCTACTCCTACGAGCAGTACTTC. This gives the protein CASSLAIGGFYSYEQYF. The full variable domain, rest sourced from reference TRBV5-1 and TRBJ2-7, is KAGVTQTPRYLIKTRGQQVTLSCSPISGHRSVSWYQQTPGQGLQFLFEYFSETQRNKGNFPGRFSGRQFSNSRSEMNVSTLELGDSALYLCASSLAIGGFYSYEQYFGPGTRLTVT.

The V and J genes are TRBV18 and TRBJ1-3, with D unresolved. CDR3 size: 16 residues. Trimming took off 3 bases at V and 0 bases at J, with 12 bases between the two ends. CDR1 and CDR2 from the germline V gene are KGHSH and LQKENI. The CDR3 sequence is CASSPSLTNSGNTIYF. The CDR3 DNA follows: TGTGCCAGCTCACCTTCTCTCACAAACTCTGGAAACACCATATATTTT.

The rearrangement uses TRBV27 and TRBJ2-7; no clear D gene. Deletions cut 6 bases from V and 3 bases from J, with 12 bases between. Per germline, CDR1 MNHEY and CDR2 SMNVEV (reference sequence). The CDR3 contains 13 residues. The CDR3: CASSPRQHYEQYF. The CDR3 DNA is TGTGCCAGCAGCCCAAGACAACACTACGAGCAGTACTTC.

The CDR3 nucleotides are TGTGCCAGTAGCGTAGCGTCAGATACGCAGTATTTT. Translation gives CASSVASDTQYF. V usage is TRBV19 and J usage is TRBJ2-3; TRBD2 is a possible D gene (5 bases). The ends were cut back, 6 bases at V and 4 bases at J, with 8 bases in the middle. This CDR3 comprises 12 residues. Per the germline V gene, CDR1 is LNHDA and CDR2 is SQIVND (reference sequence).

CDR3 in DNA: TGTGCCAGCAGCCTTCGGGGGGGCGGGAACACTGAAGCTTTCTTT. Its protein product is CASSLRGGGNTEAFF. The genes are TRBV5-6 and TRBJ1-1; a possible D gene is TRBD1 (6 bases). Germline V gene lookup returns CDR1 SGHDT and CDR2 YYEEEE. This CDR3 has 15 residues. V gave up 4 bases and J gave up 1 base, with 14 bases separating them. Based on the CDR3 plus reference TRBV5-6 and TRBJ1-1, the full variable domain is DAGVTQSPTHLIKTRGQQVTLRCSPKSGHDTVSWYQQALGQGPQFIFQYYEEEERQRGNFPDRFSGHQFPNYSSELNVNALLLGDSALYLCASSLRGGGNTEAFFGQGTRLTVV.

The chain couples TRBV6-5 to TRBJ2-7; TRBD2 aligns across 8 bases. The CDR3 length is 13 residues. The V gene end was trimmed by 9 bases and the J gene end by 5 bases; junction bases not matched to a gene: 9. Germline CDR1 is MNHEY and CDR2 is SVGAGI. The CDR3 sequence is CASDSGTRNEQYF. The CDR3 region has the DNA TGTGCCAGTGATTCCGGGACTAGAAACGAGCAGTACTTC.

The CDR3 region is CASSSTGGHTEAFF. The CDR3 DNA is TGTGCCAGCAGCTCGACAGGGGGCCACACTGAAGCTTTCTTT. This sequence joins TRBV9 and TRBJ1-1; TRBD1 matches 10 bases. This CDR3 has 14 amino acids. The V and J ends lost 4 bases and 3 bases, in that order; junction bases with no gene match: 3. CDR1 SGDLS and CDR2 YYNGEE come from the germline V gene.

CDR3 bases: TGTGCCAGCAGCTTTGAAGCGGGAGGGCGGGGCGAGCAGTACTTC. This codes for CASSFEAGGRGEQYF. V usage is TRBV7-9 and J usage is TRBJ2-7; 10 bases are shared with TRBD2. CDR1 SEHNR and CDR2 FQNEAQ come from the germline V gene (reference sequence). CDR3 length equals 15 residues. J was trimmed by 6 bases and V by 3 bases; bases with no gene match: 8.

V gene TRBV6-5 combines with J gene TRBJ2-3; TRBD2 matches 8 bases. After removal of 2 bases from V and 5 bases from J, the junction contained 6 bases not matched to a gene. The CDR3 loop spans 15 amino acids. Germline values: CDR1 MNHEY, CDR2 SVGAGI. The CDR3 reads CASSYERETGDTQYF. In DNA, the CDR3 is TGTGCCAGCAGTTACGAGCGGGAGACGGGAGATACGCAGTATTTT.